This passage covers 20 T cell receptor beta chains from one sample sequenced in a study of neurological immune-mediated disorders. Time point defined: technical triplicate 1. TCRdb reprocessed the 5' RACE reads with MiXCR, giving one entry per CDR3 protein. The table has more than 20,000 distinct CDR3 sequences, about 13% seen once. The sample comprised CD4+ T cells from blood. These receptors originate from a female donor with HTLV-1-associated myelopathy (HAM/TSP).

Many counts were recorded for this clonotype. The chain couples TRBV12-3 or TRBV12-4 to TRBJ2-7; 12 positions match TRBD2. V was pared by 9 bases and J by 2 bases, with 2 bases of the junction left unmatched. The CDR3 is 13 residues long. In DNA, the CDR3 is TGTGCCAGTCGACTAGCGGGAGCCTACGAGCAGTACTTC. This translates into CASRLAGAYEQYF.

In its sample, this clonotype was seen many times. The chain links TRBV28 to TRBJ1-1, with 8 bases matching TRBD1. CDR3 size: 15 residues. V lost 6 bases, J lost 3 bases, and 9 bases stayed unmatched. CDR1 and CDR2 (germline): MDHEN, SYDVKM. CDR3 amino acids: CASRTFGTGDTEAFF. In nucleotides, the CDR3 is TGTGCCAGCAGGACCTTTGGGACAGGTGACACTGAAGCTTTCTTT.

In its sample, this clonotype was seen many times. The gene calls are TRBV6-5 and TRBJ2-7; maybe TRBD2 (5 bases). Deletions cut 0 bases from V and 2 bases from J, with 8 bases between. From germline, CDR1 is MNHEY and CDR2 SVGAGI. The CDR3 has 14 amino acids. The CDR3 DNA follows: TGTGCCAGCAGTTACTCGCAACTAGCCTACGAGCAGTACTTC. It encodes CASSYSQLAYEQYF.

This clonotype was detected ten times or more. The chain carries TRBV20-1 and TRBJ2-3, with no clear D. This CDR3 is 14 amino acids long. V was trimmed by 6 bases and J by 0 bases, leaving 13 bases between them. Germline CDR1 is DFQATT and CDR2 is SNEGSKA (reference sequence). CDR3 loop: CSAPLVRSTDTQYF. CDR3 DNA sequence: TGCAGTGCCCCCCTGGTCCGCAGCACAGATACGCAGTATTTT.

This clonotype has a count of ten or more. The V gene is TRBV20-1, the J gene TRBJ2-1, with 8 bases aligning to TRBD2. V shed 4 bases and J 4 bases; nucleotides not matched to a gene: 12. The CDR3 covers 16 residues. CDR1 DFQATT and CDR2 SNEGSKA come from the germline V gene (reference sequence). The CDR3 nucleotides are TGCAGTGCTACCACGCCGGGGGGGCCCCAATACAATGAGCAGTTCTTC. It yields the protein CSATTPGGPQYNEQFF.

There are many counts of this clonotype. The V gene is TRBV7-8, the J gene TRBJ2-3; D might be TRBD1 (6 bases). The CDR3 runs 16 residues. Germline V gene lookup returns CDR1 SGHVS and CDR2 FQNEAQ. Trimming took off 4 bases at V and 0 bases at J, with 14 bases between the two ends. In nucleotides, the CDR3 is TGTGCCAGCAGCTCCATCCAGGGGTTTAGCACAGATACGCAGTATTTT. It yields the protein CASSSIQGFSTDTQYF.

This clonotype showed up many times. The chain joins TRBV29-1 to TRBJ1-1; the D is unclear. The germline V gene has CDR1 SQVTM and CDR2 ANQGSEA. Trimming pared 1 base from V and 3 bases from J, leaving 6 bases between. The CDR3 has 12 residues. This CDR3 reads CSVEAVYTEAFF. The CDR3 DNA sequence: TGCAGCGTTGAAGCAGTCTACACTGAAGCTTTCTTT.

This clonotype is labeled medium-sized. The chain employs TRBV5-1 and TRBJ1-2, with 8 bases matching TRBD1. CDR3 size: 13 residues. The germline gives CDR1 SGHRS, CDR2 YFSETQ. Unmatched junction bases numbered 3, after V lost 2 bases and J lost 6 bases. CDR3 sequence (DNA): TGCGCCAGCAGCTTCTCAGGGGGCAATGGCTACACCTTC. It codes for CASSFSGGNGYTF.

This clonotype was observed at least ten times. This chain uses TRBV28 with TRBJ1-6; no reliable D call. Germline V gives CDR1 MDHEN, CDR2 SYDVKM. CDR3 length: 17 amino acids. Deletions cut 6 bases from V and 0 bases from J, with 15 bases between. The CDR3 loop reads CASSSYVISSYNSPLHF. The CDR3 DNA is TGTGCCAGCAGCTCCTACGTGATTAGCTCCTATAATTCACCCCTCCACTTT.

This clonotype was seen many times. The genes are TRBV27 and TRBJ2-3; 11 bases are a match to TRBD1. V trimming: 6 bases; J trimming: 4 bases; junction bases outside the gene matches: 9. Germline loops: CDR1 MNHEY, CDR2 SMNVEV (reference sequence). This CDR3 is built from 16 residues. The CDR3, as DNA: TGTGCCAGCAGCCCACTGGGACAGGGGGGATCAGATACGCAGTATTTT. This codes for CASSPLGQGGSDTQYF.

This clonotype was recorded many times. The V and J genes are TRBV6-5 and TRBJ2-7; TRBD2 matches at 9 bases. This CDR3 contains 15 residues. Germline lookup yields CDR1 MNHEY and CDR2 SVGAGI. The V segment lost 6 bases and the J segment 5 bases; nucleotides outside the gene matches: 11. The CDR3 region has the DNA TGTGCCAGCAGGGCCCAGCGGGGGGTTGCCGACGAGCAGTACTTC. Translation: CASRAQRGVADEQYF.

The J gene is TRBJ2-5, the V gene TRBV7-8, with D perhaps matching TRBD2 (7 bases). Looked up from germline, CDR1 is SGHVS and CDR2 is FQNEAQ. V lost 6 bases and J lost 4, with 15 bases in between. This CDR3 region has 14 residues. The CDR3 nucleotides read TGTGCCAGCAGATACAGGGAGGGTAGAGAGACCCAGTACTTC. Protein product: CASRYREGRETQYF.

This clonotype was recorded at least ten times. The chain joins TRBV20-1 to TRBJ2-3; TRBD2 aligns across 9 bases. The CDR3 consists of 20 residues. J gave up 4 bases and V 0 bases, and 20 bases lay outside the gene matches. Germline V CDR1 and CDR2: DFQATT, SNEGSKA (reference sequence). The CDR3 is CSARDYSTLRAGGRADTQYF. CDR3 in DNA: TGCAGTGCTAGAGATTATTCCACCCTTAGAGCGGGGGGCCGGGCAGATACGCAGTATTTT.

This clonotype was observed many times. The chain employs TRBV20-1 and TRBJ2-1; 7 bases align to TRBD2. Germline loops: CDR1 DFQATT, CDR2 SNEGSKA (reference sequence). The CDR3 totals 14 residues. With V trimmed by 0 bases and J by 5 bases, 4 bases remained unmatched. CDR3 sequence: CSARDFTSDNEQFF. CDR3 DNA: TGCAGTGCTAGAGACTTTACTAGCGACAATGAGCAGTTCTTC.

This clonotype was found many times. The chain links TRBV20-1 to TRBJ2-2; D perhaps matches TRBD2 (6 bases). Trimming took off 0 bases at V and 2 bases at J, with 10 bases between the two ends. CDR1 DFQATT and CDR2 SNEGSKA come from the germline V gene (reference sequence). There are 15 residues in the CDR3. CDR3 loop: CSAREGGSNTGELFF. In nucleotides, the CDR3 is TGCAGTGCTAGAGAAGGAGGGAGTAACACCGGGGAGCTGTTTTTT.

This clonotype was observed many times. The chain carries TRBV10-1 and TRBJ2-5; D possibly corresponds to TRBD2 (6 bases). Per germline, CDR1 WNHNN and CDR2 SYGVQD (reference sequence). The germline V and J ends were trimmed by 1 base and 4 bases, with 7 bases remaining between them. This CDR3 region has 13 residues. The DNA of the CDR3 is TGCGCCAGCAGTGAGTTCGGGGGAGAGACCCAGTACTTC. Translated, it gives CASSEFGGETQYF.

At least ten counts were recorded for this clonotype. The CDR3 DNA sequence: TGTGCCAGCAGCTTAGTGGCAGGGAATTATGAAGCTTTCTTT. It specifies CASSLVAGNYEAFF. V usage is TRBV7-2 and J usage is TRBJ1-1; TRBD1 is a possible D gene (5 bases). The CDR3 has 14 amino acids. V was cut by 1 base and J by 7 bases, with 13 bases left in between. Per germline, CDR1 SGHTA and CDR2 FQGNSA.

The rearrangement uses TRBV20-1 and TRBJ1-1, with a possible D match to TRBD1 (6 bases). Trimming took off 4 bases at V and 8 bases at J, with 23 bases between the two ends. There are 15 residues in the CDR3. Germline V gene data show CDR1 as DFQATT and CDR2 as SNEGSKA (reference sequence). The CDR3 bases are TGCAGTGCTACGTGGCGGGGCACAGGGTGGAAGGAAGCTTTCTTT. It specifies CSATWRGTGWKEAFF.

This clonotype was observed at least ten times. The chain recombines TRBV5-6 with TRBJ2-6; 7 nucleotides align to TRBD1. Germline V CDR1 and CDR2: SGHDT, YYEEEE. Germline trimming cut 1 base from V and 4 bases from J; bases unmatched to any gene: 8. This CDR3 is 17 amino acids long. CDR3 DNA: TGTGCCAGCAGCTTGTTAGGGGGCGCCTCAGGGGCCAACGTCCTGACTTTC. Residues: CASSLLGGASGANVLTF. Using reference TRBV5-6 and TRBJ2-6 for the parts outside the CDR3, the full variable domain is DAGVTQSPTHLIKTRGQQVTLRCSPKSGHDTVSWYQQALGQGPQFIFQYYEEEERQRGNFPDRFSGHQFPNYSSELNVNALLLGDSALYLCASSLLGGASGANVLTFGAGSRLTVL.

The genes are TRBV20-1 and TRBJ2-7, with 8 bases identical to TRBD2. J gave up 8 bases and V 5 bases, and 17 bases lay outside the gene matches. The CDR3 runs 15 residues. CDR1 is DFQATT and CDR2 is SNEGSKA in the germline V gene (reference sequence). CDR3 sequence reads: CSAEKSGSFYWKQYF. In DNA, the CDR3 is TGCAGTGCTGAGAAAAGCGGGAGTTTTTACTGGAAGCAGTACTTC.